These 21 T cell receptor beta chains were all obtained from the same sample, sequenced in a study of T cells in narcolepsy. Sequencing was performed with immunoSEQ multiplex PCR; in TCRdb, only in-frame clones are kept and a portion is missing. The repertoire has more than 30,000 clones, 80% to 85% of them found once; the top ten carry 2.6%. The sequencing sample was made of CD45RA- memory CD4+ T cells from PBMCs. The receptors shown here come from a human donor with narcolepsy.

V is TRBV5-1 and J is TRBJ1-6; no definite D call. The CDR3 consists of 16 residues. Trimming cost V 5 bases and J 5 bases, with 17 bases left between them. Germline V CDR1 and CDR2: SGHRS, YFSETQ. The CDR3 coding sequence is TGCGCCAGCAGTTTGATTGGGAGGCAGAATAATTCACCCCTCCACTTT. It yields the protein CASSLIGRQNNSPLHF.

The chain links TRBV12-5 to TRBJ2-7, with D unclear. CDR1 and CDR2 from the germline V gene are LGHNT and FRNRAP. V was shortened by 6 bases and J by 6 bases, with 9 bases between the two germline ends. This CDR3 has 11 residues. The CDR3 spells CASGREGEQYF. The CDR3 DNA follows: TGTGCTAGTGGCCGCGAAGGCGAGCAGTACTTC.

The gene calls are TRBV2 and TRBJ1-4, with 8 bases identical to TRBD1. Germline values: CDR1 SNHLY, CDR2 FYNNEI. The V gene end was trimmed by 5 bases and the J gene end by 5 bases; junction bases not matched to a gene: 4. The CDR3 runs 14 residues. CDR3 nucleotides: TGTGCCAGCAGTACAGGGGGAGGGAATGAAAAACTGTTTTTT. It yields the protein CASSTGGGNEKLFF. The whole variable domain, remainder taken from reference TRBV2 and TRBJ1-4, is EPEVTQTPSHQVTQMGQEVILRCVPISNHLYFYWYRQILGQKVEFLVSFYNNEISEKSEIFDDQFSVERPDGSNFTLKIRSTKLEDSAMYFCASSTGGGNEKLFFGSGTQLSVL.

V usage is TRBV7-2 and J usage is TRBJ1-2; 9 bases fit TRBD1. V lost 1 base, J lost 7 bases, and 4 bases stayed unmatched. The CDR3 sequence is 14 residues long. Germline V gene lookup returns CDR1 SGHTA and CDR2 FQGNSA. The CDR3 is CASSLDRGQGGYTF. CDR3 bases: TGTGCCAGCAGCTTAGACAGGGGGCAGGGTGGCTACACCTTC.

The rearrangement uses TRBV12-5 and TRBJ1-5; the D gene is possibly TRBD1 (5 bases). This CDR3 is 14 amino acids long. From germline, CDR1 is LGHNT and CDR2 FRNRAP. Deletions cut 8 bases from V and 3 bases from J, with 14 bases between. The CDR3 DNA reads TGTGCTAGTCAGAGCCAGGGTTCCAATCAGCCCCAGCATTTT. Translated: CASQSQGSNQPQHF. Combining the CDR3 with reference TRBV12-5 and TRBJ1-5 gives the whole variable domain DARVTQTPRHKVTEMGQEVTMRCQPILGHNTVFWYRQTMMQGLELLAYFRNRAPLDDSGMPKDRFSAEMPDATLATLKIQPSEPRDSAVYFCASQSQGSNQPQHFGDGTRLSIL.

V gene TRBV18 combines with J gene TRBJ1-1; 11 bases agree with TRBD1. The trim removed 3 bases at V and 2 bases at J, leaving 2 bases unmatched. The CDR3 has 15 residues. CDR1 KGHSH and CDR2 LQKENI come from the germline V gene. CDR3 coding DNA: TGTGCCAGCTCACCCAGGACAGGGGGCAACACTGAAGCTTTCTTT. Protein: CASSPRTGGNTEAFF.

V is TRBV7-2 and J is TRBJ2-7, with 7 bases matching TRBD2. The germline V gene has CDR1 SGHTA and CDR2 FQGNSA. Trimming at V came to 1 base and at J to 5 bases, leaving 11 bases not matched to a gene. The CDR3 spans 16 residues. Here the CDR3 DNA reads TGTGCCAGCAGCTTAGGGGTAGGGACTAAGGTAGACGAGCAGTACTTC. This codes for CASSLGVGTKVDEQYF.

The chain uses TRBV5-1 and TRBJ2-1, with a weak D call TRBD1 (6 bases). The CDR3 covers 16 residues. Germline-derived CDR1 and CDR2 are SGHRS and YFSETQ. Trimming took off 4 bases at V and 0 bases at J, with 14 bases between the two ends. The CDR3 coding sequence is TGCGCCAGCAGCCCCCGGACGGACAGCTCCTACAATGAGCAGTTCTTC. It specifies CASSPRTDSSYNEQFF.

CDR3 sequence (DNA): TGTGCCAGCAGCCCGACGAGGGGGGGGACGGTAGACTATGGCTACACCTTC. This gives the protein CASSPTRGGTVDYGYTF. This chain connects TRBV7-2 to TRBJ1-2; perhaps TRBD1 as D (6 bases). Trimming cost V 5 bases and J 3 bases, with 22 bases left between them. The CDR3 spans 17 residues. CDR1 is SGHTA and CDR2 is FQGNSA in the germline V gene. Together with reference TRBV7-2 and TRBJ1-2, the CDR3 gives the full variable domain: GAGVSQSPSNKVTEKGKDVELRCDPISGHTALYWYRQSLGQGLEFLIYFQGNSAPDKSGLPSDRFSAERTGGSVSTLTIQRTQQEDSAVYLCASSPTRGGTVDYGYTFGSGTRLTVV.

The V call is TRBV11-2, the J call TRBJ2-3; TRBD1 agrees at 8 bases. This CDR3 region has 14 residues. CDR1 is SGHAT and CDR2 is FQNNGV in the germline V gene. J was trimmed by 6 bases and V by 4 bases; bases with no gene match: 6. The CDR3 region has the DNA TGTGCCAGCAGCTCCTCAGGGGGCAGGGATACGCAGTATTTT. Translating gives CASSSSGGRDTQYF.

This sequence joins TRBV11-2 and TRBJ2-3; either TRBD1 or TRBD2 may fit D (7 bases each). V lost 8 bases and J lost 2, with 17 bases in between. CDR3 length: 15 amino acids. CDR1 is SGHAT and CDR2 is FQNNGV in the germline V gene. The CDR3: CASRNGGTDTDTQYF. The CDR3 nucleotides read TGTGCCAGCCGCAACGGGGGGACAGACACAGATACGCAGTATTTT.

On this clone: Distinct nucleotide sequences in the sample also encode this CDR3. The chain recombines TRBV19 with TRBJ2-2; weak D call: TRBD1 (5 bases). The CDR3 extends over 14 amino acids. With 4 bases removed from V and 9 bases from J, the gap between germline ends came to 15 bases. Germline V gives CDR1 LNHDA, CDR2 SQIVND (reference sequence). For the CDR3, the DNA is TGTGCCAGTAGTAGCCAGGGCAGGCGCAGGGAGCTGTTTTTT. Its translation: CASSSQGRRRELFF.

V usage is TRBV19 and J usage is TRBJ1-5; 7 bases are a match to TRBD1. Germline V CDR1 and CDR2: LNHDA, SQIVND (reference sequence). This CDR3 spans 16 amino acids. V trimming: 6 bases; J trimming: 2 bases; junction bases outside the gene matches: 10. The CDR3 bases are TGTGCCAGTAGACCCCTTAGACAGGGTGGCAATCAGCCCCAGCATTTT. This encodes CASRPLRQGGNQPQHF.

This chain connects TRBV6-5 to TRBJ2-7; 8 bases align to TRBD2. V lost 6 bases to trimming and J lost 9 bases; unmatched junction nucleotides: 16. CDR1 and CDR2 from the germline V gene are MNHEY and SVGAGI. This CDR3 has 15 amino acids. The CDR3 region has the DNA TGTGCCAGCAGCTCCCCCAGCGGGGGCGTCTTATGGCAGTACTTC. This translates into CASSSPSGGVLWQYF.

The rearrangement joins TRBV6-4 to TRBJ2-3; 9 bases map to TRBD1. CDR3 size: 16 residues. Trimming removed 1 base from V and 1 base from J; junction bases left unmatched: 3. Germline lookup yields CDR1 MRHNA and CDR2 SNTAGT. CDR3: CASSDWTGEGTDTQYF. The CDR3 region has the DNA TGTGCCAGCAGTGACTGGACAGGGGAAGGCACAGATACGCAGTATTTT.

V usage is TRBV7-2 and J usage is TRBJ1-1; perhaps TRBD1 as D (5 bases). The germline gives CDR1 SGHTA, CDR2 FQGNSA. The CDR3 has 14 residues. Trimming left V 4 bases short and J 1 base short, with 10 bases between. The CDR3 here is CASSSRRGNTEAFF. The CDR3 DNA is TGTGCCAGCAGCTCACGGAGGGGGAACACTGAAGCTTTCTTT.

The chain combines TRBV6-5 with TRBJ1-5; a possible D gene is TRBD1 (5 bases). Germline loops: CDR1 MNHEY, CDR2 SVGAGI. The CDR3 covers 13 residues. V was shortened by 5 bases and J by 11 bases, with 16 bases between the two germline ends. CDR3 in amino acids: CASSSTRDGAQHF. In nucleotides, the CDR3 is TGTGCCAGCAGTAGTACACGGGACGGGGCCCAGCATTTT.

The CDR3 is CASSLGDLDNEQFF. The CDR3 DNA reads TGCGCCAGCAGCTTGGGGGACTTAGACAATGAGCAGTTCTTC. V is TRBV5-1 and J is TRBJ2-1, with D perhaps matching TRBD2 (6 bases). V was pared by 0 bases and J by 5 bases, with 9 bases between. The CDR3 contains 14 residues. Germline assignment: CDR1 SGHRS and CDR2 YFSETQ.

This clone was detected once. For the CDR3, the DNA is TGTGCCAGCAGTCGGAGAAACACTGAAGCTTTCTTT. This sequence encodes CASSRRNTEAFF. The genes are TRBV11-2 and TRBJ1-1; D is undetermined. V dropped 6 bases and J dropped 2 bases, with 7 bases sitting between them. CDR3 size: 12 residues. The germline CDR1 and CDR2 sequences are SGHAT and FQNNGV. Full variable domain (rest looked up from reference TRBV11-2 and TRBJ1-1): EAGVAQSPRYKIIEKRQSVAFWCNPISGHATLYWYQQILGQGPKLLIQFQNNGVVDDSQLPKDRFSAERLKGVDSTLKIQPAKLEDSAVYLCASSRRNTEAFFGQGTRLTVV.

Details on this clone: Additional DNA sequences in this sample encode the identical CDR3. The V and J genes are TRBV5-6 and TRBJ1-5; tentative D call: TRBD1 (5 bases). There are 14 residues in the CDR3. CDR1 SGHDT and CDR2 YYEEEE come from the germline V gene. With 1 base removed from V and 5 bases from J, the gap between germline ends came to 10 bases. CDR3 in amino acids: CASSLQGRDQPQHF. The CDR3, as DNA: TGTGCCAGCAGCTTGCAGGGTCGGGATCAGCCCCAGCATTTT.

Here the CDR3 reads CASSQDFSGGAANEQFF. The CDR3 DNA reads as TGTGCCAGCAGCCAAGATTTTAGCGGGGGGGCCGCGAATGAGCAGTTCTTC. The chain carries TRBV14 and TRBJ2-1, with 11 bases that match TRBD2. The V and J ends lost 0 bases and 7 bases, in that order; junction bases with no gene match: 8. Per germline, CDR1 SGHDN and CDR2 FVKESK. This CDR3 has 17 amino acids.